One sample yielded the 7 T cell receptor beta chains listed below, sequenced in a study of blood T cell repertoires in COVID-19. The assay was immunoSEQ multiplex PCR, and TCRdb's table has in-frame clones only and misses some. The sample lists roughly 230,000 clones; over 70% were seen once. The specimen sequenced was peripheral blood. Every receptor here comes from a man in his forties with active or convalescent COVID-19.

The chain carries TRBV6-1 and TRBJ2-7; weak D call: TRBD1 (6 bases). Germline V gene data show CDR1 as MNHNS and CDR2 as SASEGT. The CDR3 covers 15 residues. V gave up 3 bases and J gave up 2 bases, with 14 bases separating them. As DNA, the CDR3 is TGTGCCAGCAGTGATTGGACAGAGAATCCCTACGAGCAGTACTTC. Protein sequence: CASSDWTENPYEQYF.

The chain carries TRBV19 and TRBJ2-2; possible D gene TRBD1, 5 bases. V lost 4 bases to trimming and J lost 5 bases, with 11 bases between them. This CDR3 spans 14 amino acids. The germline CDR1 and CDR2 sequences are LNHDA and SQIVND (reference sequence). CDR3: CASSTQKGTGELFF. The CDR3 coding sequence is TGTGCCAGTAGTACTCAGAAGGGGACCGGGGAGCTGTTTTTT.

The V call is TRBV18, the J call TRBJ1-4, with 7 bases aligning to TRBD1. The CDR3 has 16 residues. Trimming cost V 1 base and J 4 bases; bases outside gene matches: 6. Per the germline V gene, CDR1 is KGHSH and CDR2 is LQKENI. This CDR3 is CASSPLSTGLNEKLFF. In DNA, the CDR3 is TGTGCCAGCTCACCACTTTCGACAGGGCTTAATGAAAAACTGTTTTTT.

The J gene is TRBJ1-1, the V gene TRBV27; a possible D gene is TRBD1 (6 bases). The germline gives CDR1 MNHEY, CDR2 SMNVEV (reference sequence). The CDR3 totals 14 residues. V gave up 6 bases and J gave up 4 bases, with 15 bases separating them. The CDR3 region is CASRAGVSSTEAFF. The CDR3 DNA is TGTGCCAGCAGGGCAGGGGTATCGTCCACTGAAGCTTTCTTT.

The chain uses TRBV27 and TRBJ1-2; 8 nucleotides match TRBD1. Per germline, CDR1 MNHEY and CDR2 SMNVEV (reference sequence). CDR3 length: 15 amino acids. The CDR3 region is CAVGTSGGFGYGYTF. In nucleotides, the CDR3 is TGTGCTGTCGGAACGTCAGGGGGCTTTGGCTATGGCTACACCTTC.

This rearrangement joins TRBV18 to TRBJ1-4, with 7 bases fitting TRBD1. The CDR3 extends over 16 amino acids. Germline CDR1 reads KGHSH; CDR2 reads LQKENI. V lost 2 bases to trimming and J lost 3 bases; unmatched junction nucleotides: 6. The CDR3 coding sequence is TGTGCCAGCTCACCATTCGGGGACAGTCCTAATGAAAAACTGTTTTTT. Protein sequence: CASSPFGDSPNEKLFF.

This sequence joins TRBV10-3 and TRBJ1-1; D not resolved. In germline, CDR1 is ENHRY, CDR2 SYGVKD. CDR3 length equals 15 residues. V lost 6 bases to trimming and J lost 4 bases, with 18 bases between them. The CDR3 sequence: CAIRDNIGLATEAFF. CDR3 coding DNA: TGTGCCATCAGAGACAATATCGGCCTTGCCACTGAAGCTTTCTTT.